These 28 T cell receptor beta chains were sequenced from one sample in a study of blood T cells in healthy people across ages. Combining a sample-barcoded 5' primer with a J-beta primer mix, a second PCR ran for 7 to 11 cycles. MiXCR was run by TCRdb on the 5' RACE reads, yielding one entry per CDR3 protein. The table lists hundreds of thousands of distinct CDR3 sequences, roughly 21% of them singletons. What was sequenced was blood. The receptors originated from a man in his 70s in good health.

The V and J genes are TRBV5-1 and TRBJ2-5, with 7 bases identical to TRBD2. The CDR3 totals 16 residues. Germline V gene sequence: CDR1 SGHRS, CDR2 YFSETQ. After removal of 0 bases from V and 2 bases from J, the junction contained 7 bases not matched to a gene. In DNA, the CDR3 is TGCGCCAGCAGCTTGGGTGCGGGAGTGGATCAAGAGACCCAGTACTTC. This gives the protein CASSLGAGVDQETQYF.

This chain connects TRBV27 to TRBJ1-5; D is ambiguous. Germline loops: CDR1 MNHEY, CDR2 SMNVEV (reference sequence). This CDR3 region has 14 residues. V dropped 3 bases and J dropped 9 bases, with 15 bases sitting between them. The CDR3 here is CASSFDGAEGPQHF. CDR3 nucleotides: TGTGCCAGCAGTTTCGACGGCGCGGAGGGGCCCCAGCATTTT.

This clonotype showed up just a few times. The V call is TRBV9, the J call TRBJ2-2, with D perhaps matching TRBD1 (5 bases). Germline CDR1 and CDR2: SGDLS and YYNGEE. There are 16 residues in the CDR3. Trimming removed 0 bases from V and 6 bases from J, with 15 bases in between. The CDR3 here is CASSVGGRAGAGELFF. The CDR3 DNA follows: TGTGCCAGCAGCGTAGGGGGCAGGGCAGGAGCCGGGGAGCTGTTTTTT.

This clonotype appeared a few times. The chain joins TRBV14 to TRBJ1-4; no reliable D call. The CDR3 covers 13 residues. With 4 bases removed from V and 11 bases from J, the gap between germline ends came to 14 bases. Looked up from germline, CDR1 is SGHDN and CDR2 is FVKESK. CDR3 residues: CASSRGPPGKLFF. The CDR3 DNA is TGTGCCAGCAGCCGAGGACCTCCCGGGAAACTGTTTTTT.

The chain carries TRBV12-3 or TRBV12-4 and TRBJ2-4; D is uncertain. The CDR3 length is 13 residues. V shed 11 bases and J shed 5 bases, with 16 bases lying between them. The CDR3, as DNA: TGTGCCTCCATTCTGGGGATCCAAAACATTCAGTACTTC. Translation: CASILGIQNIQYF.

This clonotype was counted only a few times. J is TRBJ2-1 and V is TRBV10-1, with TRBD2 identical over 12 bases. After removal of 5 bases from V and 3 bases from J, the junction contained 5 bases not matched to a gene. This CDR3 is 16 amino acids long. Germline V gene lookup returns CDR1 WNHNN and CDR2 SYGVQD (reference sequence). The CDR3 DNA is TGCGCCAGCAGTCGGACTAGCGGGGCAGACTACAATGAGCAGTTCTTC. It is translated as CASSRTSGADYNEQFF.

This chain links TRBV2 with TRBJ2-5, with 7 nucleotides matching TRBD2. Matching the DNA end better, TRBJ2-7 makes the J call doubtful. Per the germline V gene, CDR1 is SNHLY and CDR2 is FYNNEI. CDR3 size: 16 residues. The CDR3 reads CASSASGGLISYEQYF. CDR3 DNA sequence: TGTGCCAGCAGTGCGTCGGGAGGCCTCATATCCTACGAGCAGTACTTC.

This clonotype has ten or more counts. V usage is TRBV2 and J usage is TRBJ2-3; 10 positions match TRBD2. Germline CDR1 is SNHLY and CDR2 is FYNNEI. V shed 3 bases, J shed 2 bases, and the junction held 8 bases outside the gene matches. This CDR3 contains 17 residues. CDR3 bases: TGTGCCAGCAGTGAGTCTGGACTAGCGGAAACCACAGATACGCAGTATTTT. Amino acid sequence: CASSESGLAETTDTQYF. Full variable domain (outside the CDR3, taken from reference TRBV2 and TRBJ2-3): EPEVTQTPSHQVTQMGQEVILRCVPISNHLYFYWYRQILGQKVEFLVSFYNNEISEKSEIFDDQFSVERPDGSNFTLKIRSTKLEDSAMYFCASSESGLAETTDTQYFGPGTRLTVL.

This clonotype was counted a few times. Relative to the germline gene, one junction end is altered; a read error may explain this. V and J are TRBV19 and TRBJ1-2; no clear D gene. CDR1 and CDR2 (germline): LNHDA, SQIVND (reference sequence). The CDR3 covers 13 residues. The CDR3 nucleotides read TGTGCCAGTAGTATTGAGGCTAACTATGGCCACACCTTC. Translated: CASSIEANYGHTF.

The rearrangement links TRBV6-6 to TRBJ2-3; D not resolved. The germline CDR1 and CDR2 sequences are MNHNY and SVGAGI (reference sequence). The CDR3 consists of 12 residues. V dropped 8 bases and J dropped 6 bases, with 12 bases sitting between them. CDR3 sequence: CASCLGEDTQYF. CDR3 coding DNA: TGTGCCAGCTGCCTAGGAGAGGATACGCAGTATTTT.

This clonotype was recorded a few times. The chain links TRBV27 to TRBJ1-4; no reliable D call. This CDR3 has 14 amino acids. Trimming removed 5 bases at V and 8 bases at J, with 15 bases between. CDR1 MNHEY and CDR2 SMNVEV come from the germline V gene (reference sequence). CDR3 nucleotide sequence: TGTGCCAGCAGTATCCCCGGGTCTGGAGAAAAACTGTTTTTT. It codes for CASSIPGSGEKLFF. Based on the CDR3 plus reference TRBV27 and TRBJ1-4, the full variable domain is EAQVTQNPRYLITVTGKKLTVTCSQNMNHEYMSWYRQDPGLGLRQIYYSMNVEVTDKGDVPEGYKVSRKEKRNFPLILESPSPNQTSLYFCASSIPGSGEKLFFGSGTQLSVL.

The chain uses TRBV6-1 and TRBJ1-3, with 7 nucleotides matching TRBD1. The CDR3 contains 13 residues. J was trimmed by 16 bases and V by 4 bases; bases with no gene match: 13. Germline V gene data show CDR1 as MNHNS and CDR2 as SASEGT. The CDR3 nucleotides read TGTGCCAGCAGTGGATACCCTAGACAGGGACCGTATTTT. This gives the protein CASSGYPRQGPYF.

This clonotype was counted only a few times. This rearrangement joins TRBV20-1 to TRBJ2-5; D tentatively fits TRBD1 or TRBD2 (6 bases each). Germline CDR1 and CDR2: DFQATT and SNEGSKA (reference sequence). The CDR3 length is 11 residues. The CDR3 spells CTSGGPETQYF. CDR3 nucleotide sequence: TGCACCTCTGGGGGGCCCGAGACCCAGTACTTC.

The rearrangement joins TRBV6-6 to TRBJ2-5, with 9 bases fitting TRBD2. The DNA end is more similar to TRBJ2-1, so the J call may be wrong. The CDR3 consists of 16 residues. CDR1 MNHNY and CDR2 SVGAGI come from the germline V gene (reference sequence). CDR3 loop: CASSPQFSGGNNEQFF. The CDR3 DNA reads TGTGCCAGCAGTCCCCAATTTAGCGGGGGTAACAATGAGCAGTTCTTC.

There are a few counts of this clonotype. The J gene is TRBJ1-5, the V gene TRBV20-1; D gene ambiguous. The CDR3 contains 11 residues. V was trimmed by 3 bases and J by 6 bases, leaving 6 bases between them. Germline V CDR1 and CDR2: DFQATT, SNEGSKA (reference sequence). CDR3 in DNA: TGCAGTGCTAGGGGTTTTCAGCCCCAGCATTTT. It yields the protein CSARGFQPQHF.

This clonotype was seen only a few times. The rearrangement uses TRBV14 and TRBJ2-1; TRBD2 agrees at 12 bases. The CDR3 is made up of 17 amino acids. From germline, CDR1 is SGHDN and CDR2 FVKESK. Trimming took 3 bases from V and 3 from J; bases not matched to a gene: 6. In DNA form, the CDR3 reads TGTGCCAGCAGCCATGGACTAGCGGGGACCGGCTACAATGAGCAGTTCTTC. This codes for CASSHGLAGTGYNEQFF.

The genes are TRBV6-1 and TRBJ1-4, with 8 bases fitting TRBD1. CDR3 length: 14 residues. V lost 7 bases, J lost 7 bases, and 8 bases stayed unmatched. Germline CDR1 MNHNS, CDR2 SASEGT. The CDR3: CASTTIDRGEKLFF. The CDR3 DNA reads as TGTGCCAGCACAACAATCGACAGGGGTGAAAAACTGTTTTTT.

This clonotype has a handful of counts. This chain joins TRBV2 and TRBJ2-7; no firm D call. Germline V gene sequence: CDR1 SNHLY, CDR2 FYNNEI. V was shortened by 6 bases and J by 13 bases, with 13 bases between the two germline ends. CDR3 size: 10 residues. For the CDR3, the DNA is TGTGCCAGCAGGCTCGACAAAGCTTACTTC. Its translation: CASRLDKAYF.

This chain connects TRBV12-3 or TRBV12-4 to TRBJ1-2, with 7 bases aligning to TRBD1. The CDR3 spans 13 residues. The V gene end was trimmed by 6 bases and the J gene end by 7 bases; junction bases not matched to a gene: 8. DNA of the CDR3: TGTGCCAGCAGCAAAGACAGGGCGGGTGGCTACACCTTC. This codes for CASSKDRAGGYTF.

The chain links TRBV4-1 to TRBJ1-4; 10 bases match TRBD1. The CDR3 covers 18 residues. The germline V gene has CDR1 MGHRA and CDR2 YSYEKL. V lost 1 base to trimming and J lost 0 bases; unmatched junction nucleotides: 5. In DNA, the CDR3 is TGCGCCAGCAGCCAAGGTTGGACAGGGGGAACAACTAATGAAAAACTGTTTTTT. Its protein product is CASSQGWTGGTTNEKLFF.

The chain carries TRBV11-2 and TRBJ2-7; D is unresolved. Germline loops: CDR1 SGHAT, CDR2 FQNNGV. Trimming removed 1 base at V and 4 bases at J, with 11 bases between. The CDR3 length is 14 residues. This chain's CDR3 is CASSLVPGLYEQYF. CDR3 nucleotide sequence: TGTGCCAGCAGCTTAGTCCCGGGTTTATACGAGCAGTACTTC.

This clonotype occurred a few times. The chain has TRBV12-5 and TRBJ2-5; possible D gene TRBD2, 6 bases. The ends were cut back, 6 bases at V and 2 bases at J, with 13 bases in the middle. The germline V gene has CDR1 LGHNT and CDR2 FRNRAP. The CDR3 runs to 14 residues. In DNA form, the CDR3 reads TGTGCTAGTGGCCCTGGGACTCCTCAAGAGACCCAGTACTTC. It encodes CASGPGTPQETQYF.

The table lists this clonotype with a few counts. The genes are TRBV20-1 and TRBJ2-1, with 8 bases aligning to TRBD2. Germline V gene data show CDR1 as DFQATT and CDR2 as SNEGSKA (reference sequence). V lost 6 bases, J lost 2 bases, and 3 bases stayed unmatched. CDR3 size: 13 residues. The CDR3 here is CSATGLAYNEQFF. As DNA, the CDR3 is TGCAGTGCCACGGGACTAGCCTACAATGAGCAGTTCTTC.

This clonotype was seen only a few times. The gene calls are TRBV3-1 and TRBJ2-7, with 7 bases that match TRBD2. The germline V gene has CDR1 LGHDT and CDR2 YNNKEL (reference sequence). The CDR3 is 13 amino acids. After removal of 3 bases from V and 7 bases from J, the junction contained 6 bases not matched to a gene. The CDR3 bases are TGTGCCAGCAGCCAGGCGGGAGTTAGAGAGCAGTACTTC. As protein: CASSQAGVREQYF.

The CDR3 here is CASSSRSSYEQYF. The CDR3 DNA reads TGTGCCAGCAGTTCAAGGAGCTCCTACGAGCAGTACTTC. The genes are TRBV27 and TRBJ2-1; D gene uncertain. With the DNA end fitting TRBJ2-7 better, the J assignment may be wrong. From germline, CDR1 is MNHEY and CDR2 SMNVEV (reference sequence). CDR3 length: 13 residues.

This clonotype appeared a few times. The chain couples TRBV4-3 to TRBJ1-2; D is undetermined. Trimming removed 0 bases at V and 2 bases at J, with 13 bases between. This CDR3 region has 16 residues. The germline V gene has CDR1 LGHNA and CDR2 YSLEER. CDR3 sequence: CASSQDPAGLNYGYTF. The CDR3 DNA is TGCGCCAGCAGCCAAGACCCCGCAGGCCTGAACTATGGCTACACCTTC.

This clonotype was picked up a small number of times. At one end, the junction sequence differs from germline, possibly due to a read error. The chain recombines TRBV10-3 with TRBJ1-1; 8 bases map to TRBD1. Looked up from germline, CDR1 is ENHRY and CDR2 is SYGVKD. The CDR3 extends over 14 amino acids. The CDR3 is CAISARQGTTEAYF. The CDR3 DNA is TGTGCCATTTCAGCCCGACAGGGGACCACTGAAGCTTACTTT.

This clonotype was seen more than once but under ten times. This chain joins TRBV2 and TRBJ2-1, with D possibly TRBD1 on 5 matching bases. V lost 1 base and J lost 6, with 13 bases in between. This CDR3 spans 15 amino acids. CDR1 SNHLY and CDR2 FYNNEI come from the germline V gene. The CDR3 protein is CASSEGQGRGNEQFF. The CDR3 region has the DNA TGTGCCAGCAGTGAAGGCCAGGGAAGGGGCAATGAGCAGTTCTTC.